These 18 T cell receptor beta chains share one sample of origin, sequenced in a study of radiotherapy plus CTLA-4 blockade in lung cancer. Sequencing used immunoSEQ multiplex PCR; TCRdb keeps in-frame clones, though not all of them. The sample lists 40,000 to 45,000 clones, approximately 68% seen once, with approximately 9% in the top ten. This specimen consisted of peripheral blood, obtained from a patient treated with radiotherapy plus ipilimumab. These receptors all come from a human donor with non-small cell lung cancer who had stable disease on radiotherapy plus ipilimumab.

This clone was found once. The chain links TRBV7-2 to TRBJ2-7; 8 nucleotides agree with TRBD1. The V and J ends lost 3 bases and 3 bases, in that order; junction bases with no gene match: 7. CDR1 and CDR2 (germline): SGHTA, FQGNSA. The length of the CDR3 is 15 residues. The CDR3, as DNA: TGTGCCAGCAGCTTTCCGACAGGGGCCCGCTACGAGCAGTACTTC. Its protein is CASSFPTGARYEQYF.

V is TRBV15 and J is TRBJ1-1; TRBD1 is a possible D gene (5 bases). There are 15 residues in the CDR3. From germline, CDR1 is LNHNV and CDR2 YYDKDF (reference sequence). V lost 1 base to trimming and J lost 6 bases, with 15 bases between them. CDR3 bases: TGTGCCACCAGCAGAGGGGCAGGGTCTATCCCTGAAGCTTTCTTT. This encodes CATSRGAGSIPEAFF. The whole variable domain, remainder taken from reference TRBV15 and TRBJ1-1, is DAMVIQNPRYQVTQFGKPVTLSCSQTLNHNVMYWYQQKSSQAPKLLFHYYDKDFNNEADTPDNFQSRRPNTSFCFLDIRSPGLGDTAMYLCATSRGAGSIPEAFFGQGTRLTVV.

CDR3 amino acids: CASSLTDTEAFF. The DNA of the CDR3 is TGTGCCAGCAGCTTAACAGACACTGAAGCTTTCTTT. This chain links TRBV7-6 with TRBJ1-1; unclear D gene. The CDR3 totals 12 residues. V was clipped by 2 bases and J by 3 bases, with 4 bases between them. Germline CDR1 reads SGHVS; CDR2 reads FNYEAQ.

The chain joins TRBV30 to TRBJ1-6; unclear D gene. CDR3 size: 14 residues. Germline-derived CDR1 and CDR2 are GTSNPN and SVGIG (reference sequence). Trimming took 8 bases from V and 7 from J, leaving 18 bases between them. The CDR3 protein is CALLGGNLNSPLHF. The DNA for the CDR3 is TGTGCCCTGCTAGGAGGGAACCTGAATTCACCCCTCCACTTT.

V is TRBV30 and J is TRBJ1-2, with D unclear. CDR1 is GTSNPN and CDR2 is SVGIG in the germline V gene (reference sequence). V lost 0 bases and J 4 bases, leaving 9 bases between the germline ends. This CDR3 is built from 13 residues. DNA of the CDR3: TGTGCCTGGAGTGTAGAACTGAGCTATGGCTACACCTTC. Protein product: CAWSVELSYGYTF.

This rearrangement joins TRBV10-3 to TRBJ1-5; D not certain. CDR1 ENHRY and CDR2 SYGVKD come from the germline V gene. The CDR3 runs 15 residues. Trimming left V 3 bases short and J 3 bases short, with 12 bases between. CDR3 sequence: CAISESKSFNQPQHF. The CDR3 region has the DNA TGTGCCATCAGTGAAAGTAAAAGCTTCAATCAGCCCCAGCATTTT.

The chain is built from TRBV6-6 and TRBJ2-6; D might be TRBD2 (6 bases). Germline lookup yields CDR1 MNHNY and CDR2 SVGAGI (reference sequence). Trimming stripped 5 bases from V and 2 bases from J, with 10 bases between. This CDR3 has 15 amino acids. The CDR3 DNA reads TGTGCCAGCAGTCGGGACTCAGCTGGGGCCAACGTCCTGACTTTC. Translation gives CASSRDSAGANVLTF.

This chain links TRBV7-6 with TRBJ2-1; D is unresolved. The CDR3 covers 12 residues. Trimming took 4 bases from V and 5 from J, leaving 6 bases between them. Germline CDR1 is SGHVS and CDR2 is FNYEAQ. In nucleotides, the CDR3 is TGTGCCAGCAGCTACAGAGACAATGAGCAGTTCTTC. This codes for CASSYRDNEQFF.

This clone was observed once. The V call is TRBV9, the J call TRBJ1-4; 7 nucleotides align to TRBD1. This CDR3 is built from 14 residues. Per the germline V gene, CDR1 is SGDLS and CDR2 is YYNGEE. The V segment lost 3 bases and the J segment 7 bases; nucleotides outside the gene matches: 6. The CDR3 loop is CASSEGTAPEKLFF. DNA of the CDR3: TGTGCCAGCAGCGAAGGGACAGCCCCTGAAAAACTGTTTTTT.

The V gene is TRBV2, the J gene TRBJ1-5; tentative D call: TRBD1 (5 bases). Trimming pared 6 bases from V and 6 bases from J, leaving 15 bases between. Germline V gives CDR1 SNHLY, CDR2 FYNNEI. This CDR3 contains 14 residues. CDR3 coding DNA: TGTGCCAGCAGGGGTGGGGGGGACGGTCAGCCCCAGCATTTT. Protein sequence: CASRGGGDGQPQHF.

The chain is built from TRBV10-3 and TRBJ2-6, with D possibly matching TRBD1 (8 bases). The CDR3 sequence is 18 residues long. The V gene's germline CDR1 is ENHRY and CDR2 SYGVKD. V was cut by 5 bases and J by 1 base, with 18 bases left in between. The CDR3, as DNA: TGTGCCATCAGTTCTACAGGGGGGGCTTATTCTGGGGCCAACGTCCTGACTTTC. Translating gives CAISSTGGAYSGANVLTF.

CDR3 nucleotide sequence: TGCAGCGTCGCCGGGACAGGGGCTAGAGGCGATCAAAAGTCGTATGGCTACACCTTC. Its protein product is CSVAGTGARGDQKSYGYTF. This chain connects TRBV29-1 to TRBJ1-2, with 10 bases fitting TRBD1. Germline values: CDR1 SQVTM, CDR2 ANQGSEA. V trimming: 6 bases; J trimming: 5 bases; junction bases outside the gene matches: 24. The CDR3 is made up of 19 amino acids.

This clone was seen just once. The V gene is TRBV5-8, the J gene TRBJ2-7, with 7 bases that match TRBD1. The CDR3 extends over 14 amino acids. Looked up from germline, CDR1 is SGHTS and CDR2 is YDEGEE. Trimming took 3 bases from V and 1 from J; bases not matched to a gene: 4. The CDR3 region is CASSYDRASYEQYF. The CDR3 nucleotides are TGTGCCAGCAGCTACGACAGGGCATCCTACGAGCAGTACTTC.

This clone was observed a few times. The genes are TRBV6-5 and TRBJ1-5; TRBD1 matches 9 bases. This CDR3 is built from 15 residues. V lost 6 bases, J lost 4 bases, and 7 bases stayed unmatched. Germline CDR1 and CDR2: MNHEY and SVGAGI. CDR3 coding DNA: TGTGCCAGCAGACAGGACAGGGGAGATAATCAGCCCCAGCATTTT. Encoded protein: CASRQDRGDNQPQHF.

The rearrangement joins TRBV9 to TRBJ2-5; 8 bases align to TRBD1. From germline, CDR1 is SGDLS and CDR2 YYNGEE. The V segment lost 0 bases and the J segment 2 bases; nucleotides outside the gene matches: 3. This CDR3 region has 15 residues. Here the CDR3 reads CASSVVDRGQETQYF. CDR3 DNA sequence: TGTGCCAGCAGCGTAGTCGACAGGGGACAAGAGACCCAGTACTTC.

This clone has only one observation. V is TRBV2 and J is TRBJ1-1; 8 positions match TRBD1. V lost 4 bases and J lost 11; bases outside the gene matches: 15. Germline CDR1 SNHLY, CDR2 FYNNEI. The CDR3 is made up of 15 amino acids. The CDR3 region has the DNA TGTGCCAGCAGTGGCCGGGACAGGCGCTACGACAACGCTTTCTTT. Amino acids: CASSGRDRRYDNAFF.

The rearrangement uses TRBV2 and TRBJ2-1, with TRBD2 as a possible D gene (6 bases). CDR3 length equals 17 residues. Trimming shortened V by 3 bases and J by 4 bases, and 19 bases separated the two germline ends. Looked up from germline, CDR1 is SNHLY and CDR2 is FYNNEI. CDR3 residues: CASSEVRWAGQYNEQFF. In nucleotides, the CDR3 is TGTGCCAGCAGTGAGGTTCGGTGGGCGGGGCAATACAATGAGCAGTTCTTC.

This clone is a singleton in its sample. Here the CDR3 reads CASSDIYREAFF. In nucleotides, the CDR3 is TGTGCCAGCAGTGATATATACAGGGAAGCTTTCTTT. The rearrangement joins TRBV6-1 to TRBJ1-1; TRBD1 is a possible D gene (5 bases). V was pared by 3 bases and J by 8 bases, with 10 bases between. CDR1 is MNHNS, CDR2 SASEGT, per germline. The CDR3 totals 12 residues.